This T cell receptor beta chain is from a study of Tregs in tolerant kidney transplant recipients. The overall study: The nonmyeloablative bone marrow transplants came from related graft donors, with transient mixed chimerism. Notes on the study in general: Tolerant patients' donor-specific Tregs expanded beyond overall Tregs, suggesting antigen-driven growth. The most relevant donor-specific Treg TCRbeta repertoire apparently came from expansion with activated donor B cells.

On this clone itself: Its antigen remains unknown. The CDR3 end lies 3 residues beyond the end of the read and is filled in from the germline J gene.

The CDR3 totals 16 residues. Germline CDR1 reads DFQATT; CDR2 reads SNEGSKA (reference sequence). Germline trimming cut 6 bases from V and 4 bases from J; bases unmatched to any gene: 10. The assay was immunoSEQ multiplex PCR, and TCRdb's table has in-frame clones only and misses some. The sample data list about 30,000 clones. The source of this sequence is a human donor who received a combined kidney and bone marrow transplant. This chain uses TRBV20-1 with TRBJ2-3, with 13 bases lining up with TRBD2. The source was CD8+ T cells from blood, collected before the transplant. The CDR3 region is CSAEGRTSGSPDTQYF. The part of the CDR3 DNA that was read is TGCAGTGCCGAGGGCCGGACTAGCGGGAGCCCAGATACG.